The 20 T cell receptor beta chains in this list originate from one sample, sequenced in a study of CD8 T cells in ankylosing spondylitis. TCRdb processed the 5' RACE reads anew with MiXCR; each CDR3 protein has one entry. The data contain about 300,000 distinct CDR3 sequences, approximately 10% of them singletons. Input material: blood, either unsorted or a sorted T cell fraction (not recorded which). The source is a female donor with ankylosing spondylitis or in good health (not recorded which).

This clonotype was counted ten times or more. The J gene is TRBJ1-5, the V gene TRBV28; 9 bases align to TRBD1. The germline gives CDR1 MDHEN, CDR2 SYDVKM. The CDR3 runs to 17 residues. With 9 bases clipped from V and 0 bases from J, the junction kept 12 bases outside the gene matches. This chain's CDR3 is CASLSGTGRYSNQPQHF. The DNA of the CDR3 is TGTGCCAGTCTGTCCGGGACAGGGAGATATAGCAATCAGCCCCAGCATTTT.

The rearrangement joins TRBV24-1 to TRBJ2-1, with 15 positions matching TRBD2. V was pared by 3 bases and J by 2 bases, with 4 bases of the junction left unmatched. Germline V gene sequence: CDR1 KGHDR, CDR2 SFDVKD. This CDR3 comprises 18 residues. CDR3 in amino acids: CATSDVGLAGGPYNEQFF. In DNA form, the CDR3 reads TGTGCCACCAGTGATGTAGGACTAGCGGGAGGGCCCTACAATGAGCAGTTCTTC.

The rearrangement links TRBV6-2 or TRBV6-3 to TRBJ2-7; 11 bases align to TRBD2. V trimming: 5 bases; J trimming: 3 bases; junction bases outside the gene matches: 6. CDR1 and CDR2 from the germline V gene are MNHEY and SVGEGT. The CDR3 consists of 15 residues. CDR3 sequence reads: CASSPGTSGNYEQYF. CDR3 coding DNA: TGTGCCAGCAGTCCCGGGACTAGCGGAAACTACGAGCAGTACTTC.

The sample holds many counts of this clonotype. The chain has TRBV12-3 or TRBV12-4 and TRBJ2-7; perhaps TRBD2 as D (7 bases). Trimming left V 6 bases short and J 7 bases short, with 13 bases between. The CDR3 runs to 12 residues. CDR3 DNA sequence: TGTGCCAGCAGCCAAGAGGGGGGGGAGCAGTACTTC. Translating it yields CASSQEGGEQYF.

At least ten counts were recorded for this clonotype. The genes are TRBV6-2 or TRBV6-3 and TRBJ2-1; 15 bases match TRBD2. Germline-derived CDR1 and CDR2 are MNHEY and SVGEGT. V trimming: 7 bases; J trimming: 0 bases; junction bases outside the gene matches: 4. The CDR3 runs to 17 residues. The CDR3 region is CASTGLAGGSSYNEQFF. CDR3 nucleotides: TGTGCCAGCACCGGACTAGCGGGAGGGAGCTCCTACAATGAGCAGTTCTTC.

In this sample, this clonotype turned up a few times. The CDR3 nucleotides read TGCGCCAGCAGCTTGGCCTGGACAGGGGGTTACGGAAACACCATATATTTT. Translation gives CASSLAWTGGYGNTIYF. The chain is built from TRBV5-1 and TRBJ1-3, with 10 bases identical to TRBD1. J was trimmed by 4 bases and V by 0 bases; bases with no gene match: 7. Looked up from germline, CDR1 is SGHRS and CDR2 is YFSETQ. The CDR3 covers 17 residues.

Remarks on this clonotype: This sequence may be a read error, since a much larger clone differs from it by one base. The chain couples TRBV28 to TRBJ2-3; D uncertain. With 7 bases removed from V and 2 bases from J, the gap between germline ends came to 19 bases. Per the germline V gene, CDR1 is MDHEN and CDR2 is SYDVKM. There are 16 residues in the CDR3. The CDR3 is CASIPLGPYPTDTQYF. As DNA, the CDR3 is TGTGCCAGCATACCACTGGGCCCCTACCCCACAGATACGCAGTATTTT.

The V gene is TRBV3-1, the J gene TRBJ2-2; D remains unclear. With 0 bases removed from V and 6 bases from J, the gap between germline ends came to 11 bases. CDR3 length equals 15 residues. Germline values: CDR1 LGHDT, CDR2 YNNKEL (reference sequence). DNA of the CDR3: TGTGCCAGCAGCCAAGACGCTGGATGGGCCGGGGAGCTGTTTTTT. It specifies CASSQDAGWAGELFF. The whole variable domain, filled in from reference TRBV3-1 and TRBJ2-2, reads DTAVSQTPKYLVTQMGNDKSIKCEQNLGHDTMYWYKQDSKKFLKIMFSYNNKELIINETVPNRFSPKSPDKAHLNLHINSLELGDSAVYFCASSQDAGWAGELFFGEGSRLTVL.

This clonotype has at least ten counts. This chain uses TRBV20-1 with TRBJ1-6, with no clear D. Germline lookup yields CDR1 DFQATT and CDR2 SNEGSKA (reference sequence). V gave up 3 bases and J gave up 9 bases, with 18 bases separating them. The CDR3 extends over 15 amino acids. CDR3 sequence reads: CSASEREGQISPLHF. CDR3 nucleotide sequence: TGCAGTGCTAGTGAGAGGGAGGGTCAGATTTCACCCCTCCACTTT.

The CDR3 DNA follows: TGTGCCAGCAGCTGGCCGCCCGGACAGGGGATAAACGAGCAGTACTTC. This translates into CASSWPPGQGINEQYF. V gene TRBV7-8 combines with J gene TRBJ2-7; 9 positions match TRBD1. V lost 4 bases and J lost 5; bases outside the gene matches: 12. CDR3 size: 16 residues. Germline V CDR1 and CDR2: SGHVS, FQNEAQ.

The chain combines TRBV12-3 or TRBV12-4 with TRBJ1-1; D ambiguous. V was shortened by 2 bases and J by 10 bases, with 11 bases between the two germline ends. The CDR3 runs to 12 residues. CDR3 loop: CASSLPVHGAFF. The CDR3 DNA sequence: TGTGCCAGCAGTTTACCCGTTCACGGAGCTTTCTTT.

Notes on this clonotype: At one boundary the junction diverges from the germline segment, which might be a read error. The rearrangement joins TRBV7-7 to TRBJ1-1; no reliable D call. Germline V lookup: CDR1 SSHAT, CDR2 FNYEAQ (reference sequence). The length of the CDR3 is 16 residues. CDR3 DNA: TGTGCTAGCAGCCCCCGCTCTTTTGGCTCGAACACTGAAGCTTTCTTT. It encodes CASSPRSFGSNTEAFF.

This chain links TRBV5-1 with TRBJ2-6; D remains unclear. The V gene's germline CDR1 is SGHRS and CDR2 YFSETQ. Deletions cut 4 bases from V and 2 bases from J, with 10 bases between. This CDR3 has 15 residues. The CDR3: CASSPGLTGANVLTF. The CDR3 DNA is TGCGCCAGCAGCCCGGGCCTTACTGGGGCCAACGTCCTGACTTTC. Full variable domain (outside the CDR3, taken from reference TRBV5-1 and TRBJ2-6): KAGVTQTPRYLIKTRGQQVTLSCSPISGHRSVSWYQQTPGQGLQFLFEYFSETQRNKGNFPGRFSGRQFSNSRSEMNVSTLELGDSALYLCASSPGLTGANVLTFGAGSRLTVL.

The V and J genes are TRBV5-5 and TRBJ2-7, with D tentatively TRBD2 (7 bases). V dropped 4 bases and J dropped 2 bases, with 22 bases sitting between them. Germline V gives CDR1 SGHKS, CDR2 YYEKEE (reference sequence). The CDR3 runs to 17 residues. The CDR3 loop is CASSREGGGAMPYEQYF. The CDR3 DNA reads as TGTGCCAGCAGCCGGGAAGGGGGGGGAGCTATGCCCTACGAGCAGTACTTC.

In this sample, this clonotype turned up a few times. The V call is TRBV5-1, the J call TRBJ1-1, with TRBD1 matching 10 bases. The germline V gene encodes CDR1 SGHRS and CDR2 YFSETQ. Trimming removed 3 bases from V and 6 bases from J; junction bases left unmatched: 8. The CDR3 length is 15 residues. This chain's CDR3 is CASSSAGTGVPEAFF. Written as DNA, the CDR3 is TGCGCCAGCAGCTCCGCCGGGACAGGGGTTCCTGAAGCTTTCTTT. The whole variable domain, remainder taken from reference TRBV5-1 and TRBJ1-1, is KAGVTQTPRYLIKTRGQQVTLSCSPISGHRSVSWYQQTPGQGLQFLFEYFSETQRNKGNFPGRFSGRQFSNSRSEMNVSTLELGDSALYLCASSSAGTGVPEAFFGQGTRLTVV.

This clonotype appeared many times. In DNA form, the CDR3 reads TGTGCCAGCAGACTAGCGGGGTTCCAAGAGACCCAGTACTTC. Translating gives CASRLAGFQETQYF. V is TRBV12-3 or TRBV12-4 and J is TRBJ2-5, with TRBD2 matching 10 bases. The CDR3 runs 14 residues. With 6 bases clipped from V and 1 base from J, the junction kept 2 bases outside the gene matches.

This clonotype was seen at least ten times. This rearrangement joins TRBV28 to TRBJ2-7; tentatively, D is TRBD2 (6 bases). Between the trimmed V and J ends, which lost 7 bases and 6 bases, there was a span of 10 bases. Germline V gene data show CDR1 as MDHEN and CDR2 as SYDVKM. The CDR3 is 11 residues long. CDR3 residues: CASIGGSEQYF. CDR3 sequence (DNA): TGTGCCAGCATCGGGGGTAGCGAGCAGTACTTC. Supplemented by reference TRBV28 and TRBJ2-7, the full variable domain reads DVKVTQSSRYLVKRTGEKVFLECVQDMDHENMFWYRQDPGLGLRLIYFSYDVKMKEKGDIPEGYSVSREKKERFSLILESASTNQTSMYLCASIGGSEQYFGPGTRLTVT.

J is TRBJ2-1 and V is TRBV7-2, with TRBD2 matching over 10 bases. The V and J ends lost 4 bases and 6 bases, in that order; junction bases with no gene match: 9. The CDR3 is 16 residues long. Germline V gives CDR1 SGHTA, CDR2 FQGNSA. The CDR3 reads CASSSSLAGAANEQFF. CDR3 coding DNA: TGTGCCAGCAGCTCGTCTCTAGCGGGAGCCGCCAATGAGCAGTTCTTC.

V gene TRBV7-8 combines with J gene TRBJ1-2; a weak D match, TRBD1 (6 bases). CDR3 length: 14 residues. Germline V gene sequence: CDR1 SGHVS, CDR2 FQNEAQ. V was clipped by 5 bases and J by 8 bases, with 18 bases between them. The CDR3 loop reads CASSHRTVGRGYTF. In nucleotides, the CDR3 is TGTGCCAGCAGCCATCGGACAGTGGGGAGGGGCTACACCTTC. The whole variable domain, filled in from reference TRBV7-8 and TRBJ1-2, reads GAGVSQSPRYKVAKRGQDVALRCDPISGHVSLFWYQQALGQGPEFLTYFQNEAQLDKSGLPSDRFFAERPEGSVSTLKIQRTQQEDSAVYLCASSHRTVGRGYTFGSGTRLTVV.

This clonotype was counted at least ten times. V usage is TRBV7-9 and J usage is TRBJ2-2, with 9 bases matching TRBD1. The V segment lost 5 bases and the J segment 3 bases; nucleotides outside the gene matches: 4. Germline-derived CDR1 and CDR2 are SEHNR and FQNEAQ (reference sequence). This CDR3 is built from 15 residues. CDR3 amino acids: CASSMGQGDTGELFF. The CDR3 DNA sequence: TGTGCCAGCAGCATGGGACAGGGAGACACCGGGGAGCTGTTTTTT.